This is a list of T cell receptor beta chains from one sample in a study of monozygotic twins with inflammatory bowel disease. TCRdb reprocessed the 5' RACE reads, with one entry per CDR3 protein and no DNA. The table lists approximately 100,000 distinct CDR3 sequences. Sequencing was carried out using blood. These receptors were collected from a human donor with ulcerative colitis or Crohn's disease, or a healthy co-twin of an affected twin (not recorded which). The CDR3 runs from the conserved cysteine through the conserved F or W.

V	J	CDR3
TRBV4-2	TRBJ2-5	CASSLTGGQETQYF
TRBV28	TRBJ2-5	CASSTYSSGWETQYF
TRBV7-9	TRBJ2-7	CASSLRSSLTYEQYF
TRBV7-2	TRBJ2-5	CASSPADRRQETQYF
TRBV7-2	TRBJ2-3	CASSLQQATDTQYF
TRBV27	TRBJ2-5	CASSPLAGGKKETQYF
TRBV7-6	TRBJ2-1	CASSRAGGLFNEQFF
TRBV6-2/TRBV6-3	TRBJ2-3	CASSYPQTVVFDTQYF
TRBV5-1	TRBJ2-1	CASSLGLAANNEQFF
TRBV20-1	TRBJ1-5	CSARASGQQNQPQHF
TRBV7-3	TRBJ2-3	CASSLKGSGGTDTQYF
TRBV4-3	TRBJ2-3	CASSQDKRRDTQYF
TRBV7-2	TRBJ1-5	CASSLTRSNQPQHF
TRBV28	TRBJ1-5	CASSLFSSGDYQPQHF
TRBV9	TRBJ1-2	CASSVRGNYGYTF
TRBV6-1	TRBJ2-3	CATTGTDTQYF
TRBV19	TRBJ1-5	CASSRSSGTQSNQPQHF
TRBV20-1	TRBJ1-6	CSAREVGWTGKNSPLHF
TRBV29-1	TRBJ2-2	CSARGQSGELFF
TRBV5-1	TRBJ1-2	CASSLGGQSGNYGYTF
TRBV4-1	TRBJ2-5	CASSQGKNPGLAGGPRETQYF
TRBV20-1	TRBJ2-3	CSARASGRDTQYF
TRBV20-1	TRBJ2-3	CSARAGRTDTQYF
TRBV30	TRBJ2-6	CAWSTGVAANVLTF
TRBV28	TRBJ1-2	CATNSGYYGYTF
TRBV20-1	TRBJ2-7	CSAQRGALAGLYEQYF
TRBV5-1	TRBJ2-7	CASSLGLGYEQYF
TRBV15	TRBJ2-1	CATSTTVTNSDEQFF
TRBV29-1	TRBJ2-1	CSAQTGTSGYNEQFF
TRBV30	TRBJ2-5	CAWASGRNQETQYF
TRBV28	TRBJ2-4	CAISEGTAWYF
TRBV21-1	TRBJ1-1	CASSKVGGSKAFF
TRBV24-1	TRBJ2-3	CATPSSSTDTQYF
TRBV27	TRBJ2-7	CASGLLMRGRGGGSREQYF
TRBV7-2	TRBJ2-7	CASSPGRFGEQYF
TRBV19	TRBJ2-3	CASSNRPQSTDTQYF
TRBV6-1	TRBJ1-4	CASSRTNSAARSEKLFF
TRBV7-9	TRBJ1-6	CASSPSLGAAASPLHF
TRBV29-1	TRBJ2-1	CSVPARGGSSYNEQFF
TRBV5-1	TRBJ2-1	CASSLVGTRTRYNEQFF
TRBV5-4	TRBJ1-2	CASSLSVQYYGYTF
TRBV20-1	TRBJ1-2	CSEGGGQVGNGYTF
TRBV28	TRBJ2-2	CASSSPGVAGPGELFF
TRBV20-1	TRBJ2-2	CSAPRTLNTGELFF
TRBV20-1	TRBJ2-4	CSASAGRGKNIQYF
TRBV20-1	TRBJ1-1	CSAREASGVAEAFF
TRBV7-3	TRBJ2-1	CASSFNTGSGNNEQFF